A single sample is the source of the 22 T cell receptor beta chains below, sequenced in a study of blood T cell repertoires in COVID-19. Data came from immunoSEQ multiplex PCR; TCRdb stores just in-frame clones and leaves some out. Of approximately 300,000 clones in the sample, roughly 82% were seen once. Sequencing was done on a sample of peripheral blood. These receptors all come from a woman aged 45-65 years with acute or convalescent COVID-19.

The V and J genes are TRBV28 and TRBJ2-1; 11 nucleotides agree with TRBD1. Per the germline V gene, CDR1 is MDHEN and CDR2 is SYDVKM. Trimming took 3 bases from V and 6 from J; bases not matched to a gene: 1. The CDR3 has 14 residues. Here the CDR3 reads CASSFGTGGNEQFF. The CDR3 region has the DNA TGTGCCAGCAGTTTTGGGACAGGGGGCAATGAGCAGTTCTTC.

The genes are TRBV7-3 and TRBJ1-3; D may be TRBD1 (6 bases). Germline CDR1 SGHTA, CDR2 FQGTGA. The CDR3 spans 15 residues. Deletions cut 2 bases from V and 9 bases from J, with 17 bases between. The CDR3 DNA sequence: TGTGCCAGCAGCTTATTAGGGGGTCCCGATAGCACCATATATTTT. Encoded protein: CASSLLGGPDSTIYF.

In its sample, this clone was seen once. This rearrangement joins TRBV30 to TRBJ1-5; 10 bases align to TRBD1. Germline V gene lookup returns CDR1 GTSNPN and CDR2 SVGIG (reference sequence). The CDR3 length is 13 residues. With 5 bases clipped from V and 5 bases from J, the junction kept 3 bases outside the gene matches. The CDR3 region has the DNA TGTGCCTGGGGAGGACAGGGGGATCAGCCCCAGCATTTT. As protein: CAWGGQGDQPQHF.

The gene calls are TRBV6-2 or TRBV6-3 and TRBJ2-7; weak D call: TRBD1 (5 bases). From germline, CDR1 is MNHEY and CDR2 SVGEGT. The CDR3 loop spans 13 amino acids. V dropped 5 bases and J dropped 4 bases, with 12 bases sitting between them. This CDR3 is CASSPRAGYEQYF. CDR3 sequence (DNA): TGTGCCAGCAGTCCCCGGGCAGGGTACGAGCAGTACTTC.

The genes are TRBV9 and TRBJ1-3; possibly TRBD1 for D (5 bases). V shed 2 bases and J shed 7 bases, with 19 bases lying between them. The germline gives CDR1 SGDLS, CDR2 YYNGEE. The CDR3 has 16 residues. CDR3 residues: CASSVASLGEGNTIYF. CDR3 bases: TGTGCCAGCAGCGTTGCGTCCTTGGGGGAGGGCAACACCATATATTTT.

CDR3 in DNA: TGCGCCAGCAGCTTGTTTTCTCGACAGGACTATGGCTACACCTTC. Amino acid sequence: CASSLFSRQDYGYTF. The chain has TRBV5-1 and TRBJ1-2; D might be TRBD1 (6 bases). V lost 1 base and J lost 3, with 13 bases in between. The germline gives CDR1 SGHRS, CDR2 YFSETQ. CDR3 length: 15 amino acids.

A remark on this clone: In the same sample, other DNA sequences code for this CDR3. The rearrangement links TRBV27 to TRBJ2-5; D remains ambiguous. Trimming cost V 3 bases and J 4 bases, with 3 bases left between them. CDR1 and CDR2 (germline): MNHEY, SMNVEV (reference sequence). This CDR3 has 11 residues. CDR3 region: CASSFRETQYF. The CDR3, as DNA: TGTGCCAGCAGTTTCCGAGAGACCCAGTACTTC.

This chain uses TRBV6-5 with TRBJ2-2, with D unclear. CDR3 length: 16 amino acids. Germline V CDR1 and CDR2: MNHEY, SVGAGI. The V gene lost 0 bases and the J gene lost 4 bases, with 12 bases spanning the gap. This CDR3 reads CASSYSFLSGTGELFF. CDR3 bases: TGTGCCAGCAGTTACTCCTTCCTTTCGGGCACCGGGGAGCTGTTTTTT.

V is TRBV24-1 and J is TRBJ2-2; perhaps TRBD2 as D (7 bases). The CDR3 consists of 15 residues. V lost 9 bases and J 4 bases, leaving 17 bases between the germline ends. Germline-derived CDR1 and CDR2 are KGHDR and SFDVKD. The CDR3 spells CATGPSGTITGELFF. In nucleotides, the CDR3 is TGTGCCACCGGTCCAAGCGGGACAATCACCGGGGAGCTGTTTTTT.

J is TRBJ2-7 and V is TRBV7-2, with D tentatively TRBD2 (6 bases). The CDR3 extends over 15 amino acids. V lost 4 bases and J lost 6, with 19 bases in between. Germline CDR1 SGHTA, CDR2 FQGNSA. In nucleotides, the CDR3 is TGTGCCAGCAGCTCCCCCTGGGGGACCGGGGGCGAGCAGTACTTC. Its protein product is CASSSPWGTGGEQYF.

The chain is built from TRBV9 and TRBJ2-7; 9 nucleotides match TRBD2. Per the germline V gene, CDR1 is SGDLS and CDR2 is YYNGEE. Trimming at V came to 3 bases and at J to 4 bases, leaving 11 bases not matched to a gene. The CDR3 spans 16 residues. The CDR3: CASSAGASGNLYEQYF. CDR3 sequence (DNA): TGTGCCAGCAGCGCCGGGGCTAGCGGGAATTTATACGAGCAGTACTTC.

The chain couples TRBV7-3 to TRBJ2-7; D perhaps matches TRBD2 (7 bases). Germline V lookup: CDR1 SGHTA, CDR2 FQGTGA. Trimming cost V 8 bases and J 0 bases, with 11 bases left between them. The CDR3 totals 13 residues. The CDR3 nucleotides read TGTGCCAGCGGGGAGGGGGGCTCCTACGAGCAGTACTTC. This gives the protein CASGEGGSYEQYF.

This clone turned up a few times. This chain connects TRBV6-5 to TRBJ2-1; TRBD2 matches 13 bases. Per germline, CDR1 MNHEY and CDR2 SVGAGI. CDR3 length equals 15 residues. V shed 7 bases and J 6 bases; nucleotides not matched to a gene: 6. The CDR3 loop is CASNRLAGGSNEQFF. CDR3 coding DNA: TGTGCCAGCAATCGACTAGCGGGAGGTTCCAATGAGCAGTTCTTC.

The rearrangement uses TRBV12-3 or TRBV12-4 and TRBJ1-5; D remains unclear. The CDR3 extends over 12 amino acids. Trimming cost V 3 bases and J 11 bases, with 11 bases left between them. The CDR3, as DNA: TGTGCCAGCAGTTTGTCCCTATCGGCCCAGCATTTT. Encoded protein: CASSLSLSAQHF.

CDR3 loop: CASSTLDSGNTEAFF. The DNA of the CDR3 is TGTGCCAGTAGTACCCTGGACTCAGGGAACACTGAAGCTTTCTTT. The chain links TRBV19 to TRBJ1-1; no reliable D call. This CDR3 is 15 amino acids long. The germline V gene encodes CDR1 LNHDA and CDR2 SQIVND (reference sequence). Trimming stripped 4 bases from V and 1 base from J, with 13 bases between.

V is TRBV19 and J is TRBJ1-4; tentative D call: TRBD1 (5 bases). Germline loops: CDR1 LNHDA, CDR2 SQIVND (reference sequence). CDR3 size: 14 residues. V shed 5 bases and J shed 7 bases, with 14 bases lying between them. CDR3 protein: CASSARGPGEKLFF. DNA for the CDR3: TGTGCCAGTAGTGCGCGGGGCCCGGGTGAAAAACTGTTTTTT.

J is TRBJ2-5 and V is TRBV9; 12 bases are a match to TRBD2. Germline V lookup: CDR1 SGDLS, CDR2 YYNGEE. V lost 3 bases and J lost 5; bases outside the gene matches: 8. The CDR3 is made up of 16 amino acids. CDR3 region: CASSASSGRAVETQYF. In DNA form, the CDR3 reads TGTGCCAGCAGCGCGTCTAGCGGGAGGGCCGTCGAGACCCAGTACTTC.

The rearrangement links TRBV2 to TRBJ1-4, with TRBD1 as a possible D gene (6 bases). The CDR3 is 14 residues long. Germline V gene data show CDR1 as SNHLY and CDR2 as FYNNEI. V shed 0 bases and J shed 8 bases, with 10 bases lying between them. The DNA for the CDR3 is TGTGCCAGCAGTGAAGCAGGGGGATTGGAAAAACTGTTTTTT. Amino acid sequence: CASSEAGGLEKLFF.

The chain employs TRBV6-5 and TRBJ2-1, with 11 bases identical to TRBD2. Germline CDR1 is MNHEY and CDR2 is SVGAGI. V trimming: 7 bases; J trimming: 8 bases; junction bases outside the gene matches: 10. The CDR3 runs 15 residues. DNA for the CDR3: TGTGCCAGCACCCCAAGACTAGCGGGAAGCGATGAGCAGTTCTTC. Protein product: CASTPRLAGSDEQFF.

This chain links TRBV28 with TRBJ2-1; 11 positions agree with TRBD2. Germline CDR1 is MDHEN and CDR2 is SYDVKM. Losses at the gene ends were 3 bases for V and 10 bases for J; bases not matched to a gene: 8. This CDR3 region has 15 residues. As DNA, the CDR3 is TGTGCCAGCAGTTTGTTTAGCGGGAGGGCCTGGGAGCAGTTCTTC. This translates into CASSLFSGRAWEQFF. The whole variable domain, filled in from reference TRBV28 and TRBJ2-1, reads DVKVTQSSRYLVKRTGEKVFLECVQDMDHENMFWYRQDPGLGLRLIYFSYDVKMKEKGDIPEGYSVSREKKERFSLILESASTNQTSMYLCASSLFSGRAWEQFFGPGTRLTVL.

The chain carries TRBV19 and TRBJ1-5; D is perhaps TRBD1 (5 bases). The germline CDR1 and CDR2 sequences are LNHDA and SQIVND (reference sequence). V was pared by 2 bases and J by 4 bases, with 12 bases between. The CDR3 totals 15 residues. CDR3 protein: CASSINTGRNQPQHF. The CDR3 bases are TGTGCCAGTAGTATAAACACAGGTAGAAATCAGCCCCAGCATTTT.

As concerns this clone: A junction end diverges from the germline sequence, so it may reflect a read error. The chain carries TRBV12-5 and TRBJ1-1; possibly TRBD1 for D (5 bases). The germline V gene encodes CDR1 LGHNT and CDR2 FRNRAP. This CDR3 region has 15 residues. CDR3 bases: TGTGCTAGTGGGTTGGGGCAGGGATGGGGCACTGAAGCTTTCTTT. Encoded protein: CASGLGQGWGTEAFF.